These 20 T cell receptor beta chains share one sample of origin, sequenced in a study of cytomegalovirus exposure and HLA in healthy donors. PCR primers comprised 60 Vbeta and 13 Jbeta primers. Sequencing was performed with immunoSEQ multiplex PCR; in TCRdb, only in-frame clones are kept and a portion is missing. The sample has 100,000 to 150,000 clones; roughly a sixth are singletons. The sequenced material came from PBMCs. The receptors originated from a female donor in good health and CMV-seropositive.

This clone was counted only a few times. The rearrangement joins TRBV4-2 to TRBJ2-2, with TRBD2 matching over 9 bases. V lost 1 base, J lost 5 bases, and 8 bases stayed unmatched. The CDR3 contains 17 residues. Germline CDR1 reads LGHNA; CDR2 reads YNFKEQ. In DNA form, the CDR3 reads TGTGCCAGCAGCCAAGGGGCGGGACTAGCAGAAACCGGGGAGCTGTTTTTT. As protein: CASSQGAGLAETGELFF.

This clone occurred a few times. The chain uses TRBV21-1 and TRBJ1-3. TRBV21-1 constitutes a pseudogene. This CDR3 comprises 14 residues. The CDR3 coding sequence is TGTGCCACTAAGAGAGTACCCTCTGGAAACACCATATATTTT. It codes for CATKRVPSGNTIYF.

The rearrangement uses TRBV9 and TRBJ2-1, with D possibly TRBD2 on 6 matching bases. In germline, CDR1 is SGDLS, CDR2 YYNGEE. V was shortened by 4 bases and J by 3 bases, with 17 bases between the two germline ends. CDR3 length: 16 amino acids. The CDR3 DNA reads TGTGCCAGCAGCTCATCAGGAGGGAGGCTCTACAATGAGCAGTTCTTC. It codes for CASSSSGGRLYNEQFF.

This chain uses TRBV5-6 with TRBJ2-1; D is unclear. The CDR3 sequence is 11 residues long. V lost 0 bases and J 14 bases, leaving 9 bases between the germline ends. Germline CDR1 and CDR2: SGHDT and YYEEEE. CDR3 loop: CASSLGPAEFF. The DNA of the CDR3 is TGTGCCAGCAGCTTGGGGCCCGCAGAGTTCTTC.

The chain recombines TRBV6-1 with TRBJ2-7; 10 bases match TRBD1. From germline, CDR1 is MNHNS and CDR2 SASEGT. Losses at the gene ends were 10 bases for V and 6 bases for J; bases not matched to a gene: 12. The CDR3 totals 14 residues. DNA for the CDR3: TGTGCCATCCTGACAGGGGGCGTTTATAGCGAGCAGTACTTC. As protein: CAILTGGVYSEQYF.

The V call is TRBV7-9, the J call TRBJ1-4; 8 nucleotides line up with TRBD1. The CDR3 consists of 14 residues. The germline gives CDR1 SEHNR, CDR2 FQNEAQ (reference sequence). J lost 6 bases, V lost 4 bases, and 4 bases had no gene match. CDR3 in amino acids: CASSSTGEDEKLFF. CDR3 in DNA: TGTGCCAGCAGCTCGACAGGGGAGGATGAAAAACTGTTTTTT.

In DNA form, the CDR3 reads TGTGCCAGCAGTTCGGGGAACTCTGGGGCCAACGTCCTGACTTTC. Amino acid sequence: CASSSGNSGANVLTF. V is TRBV27 and J is TRBJ2-6; a possible D gene is TRBD2 (5 bases). V was shortened by 4 bases and J by 0 bases, with 7 bases between the two germline ends. The CDR3 is made up of 15 amino acids. Per germline, CDR1 MNHEY and CDR2 SMNVEV (reference sequence).

Regarding this clone: Other DNA sequences in the same sample also yield this CDR3. The chain combines TRBV27 with TRBJ2-3; weak D call: TRBD2 (5 bases). The V gene's germline CDR1 is MNHEY and CDR2 SMNVEV (reference sequence). The length of the CDR3 is 14 residues. V was clipped by 1 base and J by 3 bases, with 8 bases between them. The CDR3 region is CASSLYGGTDTQYF. The CDR3 bases are TGTGCCAGCAGTTTATACGGCGGGACAGATACGCAGTATTTT.

This clone was recorded a few times. The gene calls are TRBV5-6 and TRBJ2-1; TRBD1 matches 7 bases. The V gene end was trimmed by 4 bases and the J gene end by 8 bases; junction bases not matched to a gene: 3. The CDR3 length is 12 residues. The V gene's germline CDR1 is SGHDT and CDR2 YYEEEE. CDR3 bases: TGTGCCAGCAGCCAAGGGGGCGATGAGCAGTTCTTC. Its protein is CASSQGGDEQFF.

The V and J genes are TRBV28 and TRBJ2-7; D is unresolved. The germline gives CDR1 MDHEN, CDR2 SYDVKM. The CDR3 runs to 12 residues. The V end was cut by 8 bases, the J end by 4 bases, with 12 bases between. The CDR3 loop reads CASARSWYEQYF. CDR3 in DNA: TGTGCCAGCGCGCGGTCCTGGTACGAGCAGTACTTC.

This clone appeared a few times. The J gene is TRBJ2-1, the V gene TRBV19; 14 bases match TRBD2. The CDR3 sequence is 18 residues long. Losses at the gene ends were 4 bases for V and 2 bases for J; bases not matched to a gene: 7. Germline V lookup: CDR1 LNHDA, CDR2 SQIVND (reference sequence). CDR3: CASSTRTSGRWTYNEQFF. Here the CDR3 DNA reads TGTGCCAGTAGTACCAGGACTAGCGGGAGGTGGACCTACAATGAGCAGTTCTTC. Looking up the rest from reference TRBV19 and TRBJ2-1 gives the full variable domain: DGGITQSPKYLFRKEGQNVTLSCEQNLNHDAMYWYRQDPGQGLRLIYYSQIVNDFQKGDIAEGYSVSREKKESFPLTVTSAQKNPTAFYLCASSTRTSGRWTYNEQFFGPGTRLTVL.

This chain joins TRBV27 and TRBJ1-5, with D possibly TRBD1 on 5 matching bases. The CDR3 consists of 16 residues. CDR1 is MNHEY and CDR2 is SMNVEV in the germline V gene (reference sequence). The ends were cut back, 5 bases at V and 3 bases at J, with 17 bases in the middle. The CDR3: CASSPSRGEVNQPQHF. The CDR3 DNA follows: TGTGCCAGCAGTCCGTCCCGGGGGGAAGTCAATCAGCCCCAGCATTTT.

The chain is built from TRBV7-8 and TRBJ2-3; 13 bases fit TRBD2. With 3 bases clipped from V and 4 bases from J, the junction kept 13 bases outside the gene matches. Germline V gives CDR1 SGHVS, CDR2 FQNEAQ. The CDR3 contains 19 residues. In nucleotides, the CDR3 is TGTGCCAGCAGCTTGGAACTAGCGGGAGGGCTCAAGTTTGCAGATACGCAGTATTTT. It specifies CASSLELAGGLKFADTQYF.

The chain's CDR3 is CASSLVIAQYF. The CDR3 bases are TGTGCCAGCAGCTTAGTTATCGCGCAGTATTTT. The chain couples TRBV7-9 to TRBJ2-3; D unclear. The CDR3 length is 11 residues. Germline V lookup: CDR1 SEHNR, CDR2 FQNEAQ (reference sequence). Trimming left V 1 base short and J 10 bases short, with 6 bases between.

CDR3 DNA sequence: TGTGCCAGCAGCTTAGATGCTCCGTCGCCTTCGGGTGGGTACGAGCAGTACTTC. As protein: CASSLDAPSPSGGYEQYF. The V call is TRBV7-2, the J call TRBJ2-7; D unclear. V lost 1 base and J lost 4, with 23 bases in between. The CDR3 loop spans 18 amino acids. Germline V gives CDR1 SGHTA, CDR2 FQGNSA.

A remark on this clone: Sequence at one end of the junction differs from germline and may be a read error. The rearrangement links TRBV5-1 to TRBJ2-2, with a tentative D call TRBD1 (6 bases). Germline V CDR1 and CDR2: SGHRS, YFSETQ. The CDR3 length is 15 residues. The CDR3 nucleotides are TGCGCCAGCAGTTTGGACAGACCGAACACCGGGGAGCTGTTTTTT. Residues: CASSLDRPNTGELFF.

This chain joins TRBV18 and TRBJ1-3; TRBD1 is a possible D gene (5 bases). The CDR3 sequence is 17 residues long. Germline loops: CDR1 KGHSH, CDR2 LQKENI. V dropped 1 base and J dropped 1 base, with 14 bases sitting between them. The CDR3 sequence is CASSPRYRTASGNTIYF. The CDR3 DNA follows: TGTGCCAGCTCACCACGATACAGGACGGCTTCTGGAAACACCATATATTTT.

The chain has TRBV19 and TRBJ2-3; D gene unclear. Trimming shortened V by 5 bases and J by 3 bases, and 6 bases separated the two germline ends. CDR1 is LNHDA, CDR2 SQIVND, per germline (reference sequence). CDR3 length: 12 residues. The CDR3 region has the DNA TGTGCCAGTAGTCGCGCGACAGATACGCAGTATTTT. Its protein is CASSRATDTQYF. Using reference TRBV19 and TRBJ2-3 for the parts outside the CDR3, the full variable domain is DGGITQSPKYLFRKEGQNVTLSCEQNLNHDAMYWYRQDPGQGLRLIYYSQIVNDFQKGDIAEGYSVSREKKESFPLTVTSAQKNPTAFYLCASSRATDTQYFGPGTRLTVL.

V is TRBV28 and J is TRBJ1-5, with TRBD1 matching over 7 bases. The J segment lost 1 base and the V segment lost 6 bases, leaving 12 bases of the junction unmatched. Germline values: CDR1 MDHEN, CDR2 SYDVKM. The CDR3 spans 17 residues. CDR3 residues: CASRPSGGQKSNQPQHF. For the CDR3, the DNA is TGTGCCAGCAGACCGAGTGGGGGACAGAAAAGCAATCAGCCCCAGCATTTT.

The chain is built from TRBV7-9 and TRBJ1-1; no reliable D call. The CDR3 spans 15 residues. The V gene lost 3 bases and the J gene lost 5 bases, with 16 bases spanning the gap. The germline CDR1 and CDR2 sequences are SEHNR and FQNEAQ (reference sequence). The CDR3 protein is CASSFFSGSGTEAFF. CDR3 nucleotides: TGTGCCAGCAGCTTTTTCTCAGGTTCGGGGACTGAAGCTTTCTTT.